A selection of T cell receptor beta chains follows, all from one sample in a study of T cell changes during pregnancy in multiple sclerosis. Profiling relied on immunoSEQ multiplex PCR, and the TCRdb table lists in-frame clones only, not all of them. The repertoire holds tens of thousands of clones, with around 92% as singletons. This specimen consisted of CD8+ T cells from peripheral blood mononuclear cells, obtained before pregnancy. Receptors originate from a female donor with multiple sclerosis, enrolled in a pregnancy study. Both conserved end residues are part of each CDR3. The order of the fields is CDR3 DNA, CDR3 protein, V gene, D gene, J gene, clone size. D genes are given only for firm matches. Only part of the rows carry a size: once, few, many, or a class if the clone is expanded.

CDR3nt: TGTGCCAGCAGCTTGGCCCCCTTATCCGGGGCTGAAGCTTTCTTT; CDR3aa: CASSLAPLSGAEAFF; v_gene: TRBV5-6; d_gene: .; j_gene: TRBJ1-1; abundance: once
CDR3nt: TGTGCCAGCATCAAAGGGGACAGGGGGCCGCTTGATGGCTACACCTTC; CDR3aa: CASIKGDRGPLDGYTF; v_gene: TRBV7-9; d_gene: TRBD1; j_gene: TRBJ1-2; abundance: .
CDR3nt: TGTGCCAGCAGCCCGAGGACTAGCGGGGGGGCCCGGGATGAGCAGTTCTTC; CDR3aa: CASSPRTSGGARDEQFF; v_gene: TRBV13; d_gene: TRBD2; j_gene: TRBJ2-1; abundance: .
CDR3nt: TGTGCCAGCAGTGATGGGTCCGGGGCCGGGGAGCTGTTTTTT; CDR3aa: CASSDGSGAGELFF; v_gene: TRBV6-1; d_gene: .; j_gene: TRBJ2-2; abundance: large
CDR3nt: TGTGCCAGCAGTGGAGGCAGGTTCACCGGGGAGCTGTTTTTT; CDR3aa: CASSGGRFTGELFF; v_gene: TRBV5-4; d_gene: .; j_gene: TRBJ2-2; abundance: .
CDR3nt: TGTGCCAGCAGCTTAGTGGCAGGGCCCACAGATACGCAGTATTTT; CDR3aa: CASSLVAGPTDTQYF; v_gene: TRBV7-7; d_gene: .; j_gene: TRBJ2-3; abundance: .
CDR3nt: TGTGCCAGCAGTTTAGCGGGAGGGAGGGGAGAGACCCAGTACTTC; CDR3aa: CASSLAGGRGETQYF; v_gene: TRBV6-5; d_gene: TRBD2; j_gene: TRBJ2-5; abundance: .
CDR3nt: TGTGCCAGCAGTCCGGGACAGGGGTTTCCGCCCCAGCATTTT; CDR3aa: CASSPGQGFPPQHF; v_gene: TRBV2; d_gene: TRBD1; j_gene: TRBJ1-5; abundance: .
CDR3nt: TGTGCCAGCAGTGACGCCCCGGCAGGGGCAACAGATACGCAGTATTTT; CDR3aa: CASSDAPAGATDTQYF; v_gene: TRBV6-4; d_gene: .; j_gene: TRBJ2-3; abundance: .
CDR3nt: TGTGCCAGCAGCTTAGAGGTCGGGTCTGCCTCCGAGCAGTACTTC; CDR3aa: CASSLEVGSASEQYF; v_gene: TRBV7-9; d_gene: .; j_gene: TRBJ2-7; abundance: once
CDR3nt: TGTGCCAGCAGCTTAGTGACGCAGACGACTTCCCAGGAAGCTTTCTTT; CDR3aa: CASSLVTQTTSQEAFF; v_gene: TRBV7-6; d_gene: .; j_gene: TRBJ1-1; abundance: few
CDR3nt: TGTGCCAGCAGTCCCGGACAGGGCCTGAACGAGCAGTACTTC; CDR3aa: CASSPGQGLNEQYF; v_gene: TRBV27; d_gene: TRBD1; j_gene: TRBJ2-7; abundance: .
CDR3nt: TGTGCCAGCAGTTACTCGGGCACTAATGAAAAACTGTTTTTT; CDR3aa: CASSYSGTNEKLFF; v_gene: TRBV6-5; d_gene: .; j_gene: TRBJ1-4; abundance: .
CDR3nt: TGCGCCAGCACATGGGGCGCTGAAGCTTTCTTT; CDR3aa: CASTWGAEAFF; v_gene: TRBV4-1; d_gene: .; j_gene: TRBJ1-1; abundance: .
CDR3nt: TGTGCCAGCAATAGCGGGGGCCCCGAGTTGAAGACCCAGTACTTC; CDR3aa: CASNSGGPELKTQYF; v_gene: TRBV2; d_gene: TRBD2; j_gene: TRBJ2-5; abundance: .
CDR3nt: TGTGCCAGCAGAGGGGGCAATGAGCAGTTCTTC; CDR3aa: CASRGGNEQFF; v_gene: TRBV2; d_gene: .; j_gene: TRBJ2-1; abundance: once
CDR3nt: TGTGCCAGCAGCGAGACCCCACGGAGGTCCGACGAGCAGTACTTC; CDR3aa: CASSETPRRSDEQYF; v_gene: TRBV9; d_gene: .; j_gene: TRBJ2-7; abundance: .
CDR3nt: TGTGCCAGCAGTGAAATCCGGGACAGGGGGACCGAGCAGTACTTC; CDR3aa: CASSEIRDRGTEQYF; v_gene: TRBV2; d_gene: TRBD1; j_gene: TRBJ2-7; abundance: .
CDR3nt: TGTGCCAGTAGTATAGGAAGACAGGGGGGGACTTTCTTT; CDR3aa: CASSIGRQGGTFF; v_gene: TRBV19; d_gene: TRBD1; j_gene: TRBJ1-1; abundance: .
CDR3nt: TGCAGCGTTGTTCTTGCAGGGGACTATGGCTACACCTTC; CDR3aa: CSVVLAGDYGYTF; v_gene: TRBV29-1; d_gene: .; j_gene: TRBJ1-2; abundance: .
CDR3nt: TGTGCCAGCACCCAATCAGGGGCTGGGGTCGACACCGGGGAGCTGTTTTTT; CDR3aa: CASTQSGAGVDTGELFF; v_gene: TRBV7-3; d_gene: .; j_gene: TRBJ2-2; abundance: .
CDR3nt: TGTGCCAGTACCGAGGGACTAGCGGGCTACAATGAGCAGTTCTTC; CDR3aa: CASTEGLAGYNEQFF; v_gene: TRBV19; d_gene: TRBD2; j_gene: TRBJ2-1; abundance: .
CDR3nt: TGTGCCAGCAGCCAAGATCCCGACGAGCAGTACTTC; CDR3aa: CASSQDPDEQYF; v_gene: TRBV4-2; d_gene: .; j_gene: TRBJ2-7; abundance: .
CDR3nt: TGTGCCAAGACTTCAATGGGGAACACTGAAGCTTTCTTT; CDR3aa: CAKTSMGNTEAFF; v_gene: TRBV30; d_gene: .; j_gene: TRBJ1-1; abundance: few
CDR3nt: TGTGCCAGCAGTCCTCGGGACAGGGCTAATTCACCCCTCCACTTT; CDR3aa: CASSPRDRANSPLHF; v_gene: TRBV27; d_gene: TRBD1; j_gene: TRBJ1-6; abundance: .
CDR3nt: TGTGCCAGCAGCTTAAGTGCAGGGTCGTCCTACAATGAGCAGTTCTTC; CDR3aa: CASSLSAGSSYNEQFF; v_gene: TRBV7-6; d_gene: .; j_gene: TRBJ2-1; abundance: .
CDR3nt: TGTGCCAGCAGTTTAGGGCAGACCTACGAGCAGTACTTC; CDR3aa: CASSLGQTYEQYF; v_gene: TRBV27; d_gene: .; j_gene: TRBJ2-7; abundance: .
CDR3nt: TGTGCCAGCAGCGTAGAAGACAGGGCCAATGAAAAACTGTTTTTT; CDR3aa: CASSVEDRANEKLFF; v_gene: TRBV9; d_gene: TRBD1; j_gene: TRBJ1-4; abundance: .
CDR3nt: TGTGCCAGCAGCTTAGGGAGACTTCCCGATACGCAGTATTTT; CDR3aa: CASSLGRLPDTQYF; v_gene: TRBV13; d_gene: .; j_gene: TRBJ2-3; abundance: .
CDR3nt: TGTGCCAGCAGCGCTAACCAGGGTGACGAGCAGTACTTC; CDR3aa: CASSANQGDEQYF; v_gene: TRBV2; d_gene: .; j_gene: TRBJ2-7; abundance: .
CDR3nt: TGTGCCAGCAGTTTATTCTTGGGAGAAGGCTACACCTTC; CDR3aa: CASSLFLGEGYTF; v_gene: TRBV27; d_gene: .; j_gene: TRBJ1-2; abundance: .
CDR3nt: TGTGCCAGCAGTTTAAGTGGGGGCTGGCAGCCCCAGCATTTT; CDR3aa: CASSLSGGWQPQHF; v_gene: TRBV27; d_gene: .; j_gene: TRBJ1-5; abundance: .
CDR3nt: TGCGCCAGCAGCGAGACTAGACGGAACTCCTACGAGCAGTACTTC; CDR3aa: CASSETRRNSYEQYF; v_gene: TRBV5-1; d_gene: .; j_gene: TRBJ2-7; abundance: .
CDR3nt: TGTGCCAGCAGCGCTCCCTCGGGACATTCCATATATGGCTACACCTTC; CDR3aa: CASSAPSGHSIYGYTF; v_gene: TRBV9; d_gene: .; j_gene: TRBJ1-2; abundance: .
CDR3nt: TGTGCCAGCGACCTGGGGGGAAACACTGAAGCTTTCTTT; CDR3aa: CASDLGGNTEAFF; v_gene: TRBV19; d_gene: .; j_gene: TRBJ1-1; abundance: few
CDR3nt: TGTGCCACCCACTGGGGGACAGGGCCTTACTCTGGAAACACCATATATTTT; CDR3aa: CATHWGTGPYSGNTIYF; v_gene: TRBV5-4; d_gene: TRBD1; j_gene: TRBJ1-3; abundance: .
CDR3nt: TGTGCCAGCTCGAACGGGAGGGTTGCCAACGGCTACACCTTC; CDR3aa: CASSNGRVANGYTF; v_gene: TRBV7-9; d_gene: .; j_gene: TRBJ1-2; abundance: .
CDR3nt: TGTGCCAGCAGCTCCTTAGCGGGGGGTTTAGAGACCCAGTACTTC; CDR3aa: CASSSLAGGLETQYF; v_gene: TRBV11-2; d_gene: TRBD2; j_gene: TRBJ2-5; abundance: once
CDR3nt: TGTGCCAGCAGCGCGGGGACTAGCGGGAGGACCTACGAGCAGTACTTC; CDR3aa: CASSAGTSGRTYEQYF; v_gene: TRBV9; d_gene: TRBD2; j_gene: TRBJ2-7; abundance: .
CDR3nt: TGCAGTGCCTTCCCACAGGCGGCGGCTTTCTTT; CDR3aa: CSAFPQAAAFF; v_gene: TRBV20-1; d_gene: .; j_gene: TRBJ1-1; abundance: .
CDR3nt: TGTGCCAGCAGCCCCCGGACAGGGCCAGGAAAACTGTTTTTT; CDR3aa: CASSPRTGPGKLFF; v_gene: TRBV14; d_gene: TRBD1; j_gene: TRBJ1-4; abundance: .
CDR3nt: TGTGCCTGGAGAGGTAGGGACAGAAATCAGCCCCAGCATTTT; CDR3aa: CAWRGRDRNQPQHF; v_gene: TRBV30; d_gene: TRBD1; j_gene: TRBJ1-5; abundance: .
CDR3nt: TGTGCCAGCAGTTCCCTTGGACAGGGTAGGTTGATTGAAGCTTTCTTT; CDR3aa: CASSSLGQGRLIEAFF; v_gene: TRBV27; d_gene: TRBD1; j_gene: TRBJ1-1; abundance: once
CDR3nt: TGCAGCCAGAGCGGGGGATCCTACAATGAGCAGTTCTTC; CDR3aa: CSQSGGSYNEQFF; v_gene: TRBV29-1; d_gene: TRBD2; j_gene: TRBJ2-1; abundance: .
CDR3nt: TGCAGCGTTGAAGACCCAAAACAGGGTTTCCCCTACGAGCAGTACTTC; CDR3aa: CSVEDPKQGFPYEQYF; v_gene: TRBV29-1; d_gene: .; j_gene: TRBJ2-7; abundance: .
CDR3nt: TGCGCCAGCAGATCCGGGACTGACTCCTACGAGCAGTACTTC; CDR3aa: CASRSGTDSYEQYF; v_gene: TRBV5-1; d_gene: .; j_gene: TRBJ2-7; abundance: .
CDR3nt: TGTGCCAGCAGCGTAGCCAGCGGCCCCACCTACGAGCAGTACTTC; CDR3aa: CASSVASGPTYEQYF; v_gene: TRBV9; d_gene: .; j_gene: TRBJ2-7; abundance: .
CDR3nt: TGTGCCAGCAGCAAAACGGGACAGGGTAATGAAAAACTGTTTTTT; CDR3aa: CASSKTGQGNEKLFF; v_gene: TRBV27; d_gene: TRBD1; j_gene: TRBJ1-4; abundance: .
CDR3nt: TGTGCCAGCAGTGTTGAGGGCACCGGGGAGCTGTTTTTT; CDR3aa: CASSVEGTGELFF; v_gene: TRBV6-4; d_gene: .; j_gene: TRBJ2-2; abundance: .
CDR3nt: TGTGCCAGCAGTACAGGGACAGGGAAGTCTCTTGGCTACACCTTC; CDR3aa: CASSTGTGKSLGYTF; v_gene: TRBV6-6; d_gene: TRBD1; j_gene: TRBJ1-2; abundance: .
CDR3nt: TGTGCCAGCAGCCTAGGGACTAGCGGGGATTACAATGAGCAGTTCTTC; CDR3aa: CASSLGTSGDYNEQFF; v_gene: TRBV7-6; d_gene: TRBD2; j_gene: TRBJ2-1; abundance: .
CDR3nt: TGTGCCAGCAGTCCTATACTAGCGGGGGATTACAATGAGCAGTTCTTC; CDR3aa: CASSPILAGDYNEQFF; v_gene: TRBV27; d_gene: TRBD2; j_gene: TRBJ2-1; abundance: .